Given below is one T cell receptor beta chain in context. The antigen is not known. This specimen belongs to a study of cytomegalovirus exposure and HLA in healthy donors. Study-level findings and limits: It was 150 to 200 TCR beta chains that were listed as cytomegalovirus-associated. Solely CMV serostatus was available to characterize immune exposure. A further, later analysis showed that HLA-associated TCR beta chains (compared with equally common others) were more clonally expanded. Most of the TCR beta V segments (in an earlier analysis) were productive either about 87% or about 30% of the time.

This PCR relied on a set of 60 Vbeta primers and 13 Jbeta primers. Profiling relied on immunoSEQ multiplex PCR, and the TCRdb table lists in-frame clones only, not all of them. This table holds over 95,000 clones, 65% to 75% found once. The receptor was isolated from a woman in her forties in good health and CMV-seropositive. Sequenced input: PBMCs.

The CDR3 nucleotides read TGTGCCAGTAGTATGGTCCGGGACAAAAATCCTAACTATGGCTACACCTTC. Its translation: CASSMVRDKNPNYGYTF. The chain joins TRBV19 to TRBJ1-2; TRBD1 is a possible D gene (6 bases). Germline values: CDR1 LNHDA, CDR2 SQIVND (reference sequence). Trimming cost V 3 bases and J 0 bases, with 17 bases left between them. The length of the CDR3 is 17 residues.